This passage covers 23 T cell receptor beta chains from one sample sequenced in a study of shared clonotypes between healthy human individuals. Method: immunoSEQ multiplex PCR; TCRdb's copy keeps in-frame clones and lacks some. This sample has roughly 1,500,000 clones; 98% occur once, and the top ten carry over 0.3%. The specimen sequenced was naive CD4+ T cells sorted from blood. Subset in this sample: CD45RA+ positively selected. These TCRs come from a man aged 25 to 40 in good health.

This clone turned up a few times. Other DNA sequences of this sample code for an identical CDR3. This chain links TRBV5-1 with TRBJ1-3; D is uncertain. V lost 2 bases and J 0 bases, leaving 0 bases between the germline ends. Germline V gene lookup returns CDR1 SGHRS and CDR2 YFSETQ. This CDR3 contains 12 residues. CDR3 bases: TGCGCCAGCAGCTTCTCTGGAAACACCATATATTTT. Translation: CASSFSGNTIYF.

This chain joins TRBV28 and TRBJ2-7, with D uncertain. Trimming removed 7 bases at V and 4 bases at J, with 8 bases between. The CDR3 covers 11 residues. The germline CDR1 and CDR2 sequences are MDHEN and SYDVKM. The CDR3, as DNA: TGTGCCAGCAATGGCCGATACGAGCAGTACTTC. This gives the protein CASNGRYEQYF.

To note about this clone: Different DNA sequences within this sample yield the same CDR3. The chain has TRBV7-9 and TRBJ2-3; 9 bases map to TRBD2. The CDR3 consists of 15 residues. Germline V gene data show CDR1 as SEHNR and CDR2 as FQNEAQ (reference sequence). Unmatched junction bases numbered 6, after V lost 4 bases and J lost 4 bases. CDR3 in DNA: TGTGCCAGCAGCTCACTAGCGGGTGGGGCAGATACGCAGTATTTT. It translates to CASSSLAGGADTQYF.

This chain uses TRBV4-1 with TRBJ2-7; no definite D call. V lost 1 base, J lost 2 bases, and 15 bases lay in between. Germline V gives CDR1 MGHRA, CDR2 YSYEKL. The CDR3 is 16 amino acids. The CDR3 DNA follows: TGCGCCAGCAGCCAAGTGGTCGCGTCTGGTGCCTACGAGCAGTACTTC. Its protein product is CASSQVVASGAYEQYF.

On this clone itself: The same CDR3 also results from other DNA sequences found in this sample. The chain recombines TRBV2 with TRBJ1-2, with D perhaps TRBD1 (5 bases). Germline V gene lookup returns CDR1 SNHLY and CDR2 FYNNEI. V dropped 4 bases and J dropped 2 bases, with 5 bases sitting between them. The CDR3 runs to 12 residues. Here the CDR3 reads CASSGQNYGYTF. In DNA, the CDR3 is TGTGCCAGCAGTGGACAGAACTATGGCTACACCTTC.

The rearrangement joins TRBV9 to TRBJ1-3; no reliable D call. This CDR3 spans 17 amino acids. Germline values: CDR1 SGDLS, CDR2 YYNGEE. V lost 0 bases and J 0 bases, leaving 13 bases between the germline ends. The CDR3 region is CASSVVERRFSGNTIYF. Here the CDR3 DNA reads TGTGCCAGCAGCGTAGTCGAGAGGAGATTCTCTGGAAACACCATATATTTT.

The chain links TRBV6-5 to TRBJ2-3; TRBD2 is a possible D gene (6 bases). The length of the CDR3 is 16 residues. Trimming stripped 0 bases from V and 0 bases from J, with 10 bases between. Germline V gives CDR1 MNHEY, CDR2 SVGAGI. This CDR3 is CASSYSNGGSTDTQYF. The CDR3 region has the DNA TGTGCCAGCAGTTACTCGAACGGAGGGAGCACAGATACGCAGTATTTT.

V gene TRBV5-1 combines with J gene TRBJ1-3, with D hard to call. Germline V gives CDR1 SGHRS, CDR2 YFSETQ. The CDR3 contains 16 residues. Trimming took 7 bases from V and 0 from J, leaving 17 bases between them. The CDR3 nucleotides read TGCGCCAGCGGCCCTAGAACCTCAACCTCTGGAAACACCATATATTTT. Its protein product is CASGPRTSTSGNTIYF.

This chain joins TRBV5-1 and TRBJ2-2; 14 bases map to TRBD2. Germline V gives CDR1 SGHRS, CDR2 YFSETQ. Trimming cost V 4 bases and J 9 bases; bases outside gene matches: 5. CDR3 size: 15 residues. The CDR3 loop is CASSLGTSGSRELFF. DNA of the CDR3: TGCGCCAGCAGCCTCGGGACTAGCGGGAGCCGGGAGCTGTTTTTT.

The CDR3 sequence: CASSPTSGIFYEQYF. CDR3 DNA sequence: TGTGCCAGCAGTCCCACTAGCGGGATCTTCTACGAGCAGTACTTC. The genes are TRBV28 and TRBJ2-7; 10 bases line up with TRBD2. The germline CDR1 and CDR2 sequences are MDHEN and SYDVKM. CDR3 length: 15 residues. V was pared by 5 bases and J by 3 bases, with 7 bases of the junction left unmatched.

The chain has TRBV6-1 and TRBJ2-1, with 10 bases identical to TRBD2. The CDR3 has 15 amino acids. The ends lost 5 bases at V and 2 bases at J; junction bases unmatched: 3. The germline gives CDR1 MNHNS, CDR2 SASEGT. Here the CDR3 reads CASSLAGVPYNEQFF. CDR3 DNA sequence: TGTGCCAGCAGTCTAGCGGGAGTCCCCTACAATGAGCAGTTCTTC.

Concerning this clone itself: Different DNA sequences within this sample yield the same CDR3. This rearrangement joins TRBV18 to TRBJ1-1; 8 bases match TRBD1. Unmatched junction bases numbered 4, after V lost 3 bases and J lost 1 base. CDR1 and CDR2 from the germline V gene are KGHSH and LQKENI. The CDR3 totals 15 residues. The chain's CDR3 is CASSPRTGQNTEAFF. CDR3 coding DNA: TGTGCCAGCTCACCCCGGACAGGGCAGAACACTGAAGCTTTCTTT.

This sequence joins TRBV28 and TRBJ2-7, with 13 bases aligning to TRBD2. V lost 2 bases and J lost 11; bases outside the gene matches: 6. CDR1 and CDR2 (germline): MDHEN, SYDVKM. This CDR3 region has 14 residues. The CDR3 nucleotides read TGTGCCAGCAGTTTACTAGGGACTAGCGGGATGAAGTACTTC. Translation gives CASSLLGTSGMKYF.

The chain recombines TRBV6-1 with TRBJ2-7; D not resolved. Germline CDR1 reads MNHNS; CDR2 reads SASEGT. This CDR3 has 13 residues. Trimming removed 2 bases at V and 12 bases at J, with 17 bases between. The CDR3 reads CASSEIRNSPVYF. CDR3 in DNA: TGTGCCAGCAGTGAAATCCGGAACAGCCCCGTGTACTTC.

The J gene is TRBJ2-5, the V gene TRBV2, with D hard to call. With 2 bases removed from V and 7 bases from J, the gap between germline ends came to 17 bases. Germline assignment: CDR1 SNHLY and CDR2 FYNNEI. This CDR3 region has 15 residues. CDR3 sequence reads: CASSESAPRRTTQYF. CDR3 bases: TGTGCCAGCAGTGAAAGCGCCCCACGTAGAACGACCCAGTACTTC. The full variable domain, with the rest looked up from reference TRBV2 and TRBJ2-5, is EPEVTQTPSHQVTQMGQEVILRCVPISNHLYFYWYRQILGQKVEFLVSFYNNEISEKSEIFDDQFSVERPDGSNFTLKIRSTKLEDSAMYFCASSESAPRRTTQYFGPGTRLLVL.

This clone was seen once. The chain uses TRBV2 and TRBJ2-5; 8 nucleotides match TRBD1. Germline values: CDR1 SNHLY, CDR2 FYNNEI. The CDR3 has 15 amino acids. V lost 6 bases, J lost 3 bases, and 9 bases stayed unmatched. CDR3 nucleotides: TGTGCCAGCAGCAGAAGACAGGGGTTAGAAGAGACCCAGTACTTC. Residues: CASSRRQGLEETQYF.

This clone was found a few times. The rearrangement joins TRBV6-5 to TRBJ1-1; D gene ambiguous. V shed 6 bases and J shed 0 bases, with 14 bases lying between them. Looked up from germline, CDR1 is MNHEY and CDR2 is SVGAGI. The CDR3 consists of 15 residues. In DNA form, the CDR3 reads TGTGCCAGCAGGCCTGGGTACAAGATGAACACTGAAGCTTTCTTT. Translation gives CASRPGYKMNTEAFF.

Here the CDR3 reads CASSFTVNYEQYF. CDR3 DNA: TGTGCCAGCAGCTTCACCGTTAACTACGAGCAGTACTTC. This chain uses TRBV11-2 with TRBJ2-7; D unclear. The CDR3 length is 13 residues. Germline CDR1 SGHAT, CDR2 FQNNGV. Trimming took 3 bases from V and 3 from J, leaving 9 bases between them.

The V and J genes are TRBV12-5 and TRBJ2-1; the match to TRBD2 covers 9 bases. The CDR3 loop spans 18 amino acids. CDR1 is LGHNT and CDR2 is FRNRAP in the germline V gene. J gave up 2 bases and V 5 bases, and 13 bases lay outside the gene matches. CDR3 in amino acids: CASGTSKLAGNPYNEQFF. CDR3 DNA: TGTGCTAGTGGTACCTCCAAACTAGCGGGCAACCCCTACAATGAGCAGTTCTTC.

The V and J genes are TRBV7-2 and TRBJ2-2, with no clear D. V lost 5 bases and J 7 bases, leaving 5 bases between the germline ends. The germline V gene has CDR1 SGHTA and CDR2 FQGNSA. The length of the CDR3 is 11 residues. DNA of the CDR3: TGTGCCAGCAGCCCCTTCGGGGAGCTGTTTTTT. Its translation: CASSPFGELFF. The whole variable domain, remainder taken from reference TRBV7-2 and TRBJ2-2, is GAGVSQSPSNKVTEKGKDVELRCDPISGHTALYWYRQSLGQGLEFLIYFQGNSAPDKSGLPSDRFSAERTGGSVSTLTIQRTQQEDSAVYLCASSPFGELFFGEGSRLTVL.

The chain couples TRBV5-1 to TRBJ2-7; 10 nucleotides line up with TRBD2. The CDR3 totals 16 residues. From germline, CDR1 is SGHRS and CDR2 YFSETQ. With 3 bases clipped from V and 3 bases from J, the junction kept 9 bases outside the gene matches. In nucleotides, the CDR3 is TGCGCCAGCAGCTCCCCTTCTAGCGGGAGTATCTACGAGCAGTACTTC. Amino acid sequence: CASSSPSSGSIYEQYF.

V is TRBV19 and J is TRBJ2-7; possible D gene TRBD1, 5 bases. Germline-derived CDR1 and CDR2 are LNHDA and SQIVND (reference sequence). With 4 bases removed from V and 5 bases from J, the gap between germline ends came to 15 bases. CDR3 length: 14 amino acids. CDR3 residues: CASSRRAGIDEQYF. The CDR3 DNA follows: TGTGCCAGTAGTAGAAGAGCAGGGATAGACGAGCAGTACTTC.

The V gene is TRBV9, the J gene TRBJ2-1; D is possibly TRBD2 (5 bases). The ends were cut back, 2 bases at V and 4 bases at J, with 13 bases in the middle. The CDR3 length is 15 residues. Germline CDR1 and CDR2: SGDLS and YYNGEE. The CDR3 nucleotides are TGTGCCAGCAGCGTCGGGTTAAGAGGGTACAATGAGCAGTTCTTC. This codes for CASSVGLRGYNEQFF.